This entry lists 20 T cell receptor beta chains sequenced from one sample in a study of blood T cell repertoires in COVID-19. Here immunoSEQ multiplex PCR was the method, and the copy in TCRdb shows in-frame clones only, minus some. The table has some 100,000 clones, 90% seen once; the top ten hold over 4.5%. Sequenced input: peripheral blood. The receptors derive from a man aged 45-65 years with acute or convalescent COVID-19.

Points on this clone: The final CDR3 position lacks the conserved phenylalanine or tryptophan, pointing to a likely read error. The limits of the CDR3 on the DNA are not certain, so only TCRdb's listed CDR3 is given. The V gene is TRBV7-9, the J gene TRBJ1-3. Counting both end residues, the CDR3 totals 12 amino acids. Germline V gene sequence: CDR1 SEHNR, CDR2 FQNEAQ (reference sequence). The chain's CDR3 is CASSLIEGTPAL.

The V and J genes are TRBV28 and TRBJ1-5, with 9 bases matching TRBD1. V shed 6 bases and J 5 bases; nucleotides not matched to a gene: 11. CDR1 and CDR2 from the germline V gene are MDHEN and SYDVKM. This CDR3 region has 16 residues. The CDR3 here is CASSLLGQGYHQPQHF. CDR3 DNA: TGTGCCAGCAGCCTCCTAGGACAGGGGTACCATCAGCCCCAGCATTTT.

The V and J genes are TRBV19 and TRBJ2-2; 14 bases agree with TRBD2. The CDR3 is 16 amino acids. V was pared by 5 bases and J by 4 bases, with 3 bases of the junction left unmatched. CDR1 is LNHDA and CDR2 is SQIVND in the germline V gene (reference sequence). The CDR3 reads CASSAGLAGVTGELFF. The DNA for the CDR3 is TGTGCCAGTAGTGCGGGACTAGCGGGAGTCACCGGGGAGCTGTTTTTT.

The V and J genes are TRBV29-1 and TRBJ2-5; 9 positions agree with TRBD2. Germline V gene data show CDR1 as SQVTM and CDR2 as ANQGSEA. V was clipped by 0 bases and J by 7 bases; unmatched bases: 9. The CDR3 extends over 15 amino acids. In DNA, the CDR3 is TGCAGCGTTGAAGATCTCGTGCGGGAGGGGGGGACCCAGTACTTC. Its translation is CSVEDLVREGGTQYF.

The CDR3 DNA sequence: TGCGCCAGCAGCCAAGATGTTCAACGACAGGTGGCCTACGAGCAGTACTTC. Protein product: CASSQDVQRQVAYEQYF. The chain recombines TRBV4-1 with TRBJ2-7, with a weak D call TRBD1 (6 bases). CDR1 and CDR2 from the germline V gene are MGHRA and YSYEKL. This CDR3 is built from 17 residues. V was pared by 0 bases and J by 2 bases, with 17 bases between.

The chain has TRBV20-1 and TRBJ1-3; no reliable D call. CDR3 length equals 11 residues. V was trimmed by 7 bases and J by 3 bases, leaving 7 bases between them. Germline V gives CDR1 DFQATT, CDR2 SNEGSKA (reference sequence). The CDR3 loop reads CSVSGGNTIYF. The CDR3 DNA is TGCAGTGTTTCAGGTGGAAACACCATATATTTT.

The chain recombines TRBV5-8 with TRBJ2-1; TRBD1 is a possible D gene (5 bases). Germline assignment: CDR1 SGHTS and CDR2 YDEGEE. Trimming took off 0 bases at V and 7 bases at J, with 14 bases between the two ends. CDR3 size: 15 residues. The CDR3 here is CASSLAGAGRNEQFF. The DNA of the CDR3 is TGTGCCAGCAGCTTGGCTGGGGCCGGTCGGAATGAGCAGTTCTTC.

This rearrangement joins TRBV9 to TRBJ2-3; 7 bases are a match to TRBD1. V shed 3 bases and J 1 base; nucleotides not matched to a gene: 8. The CDR3 runs 16 residues. Germline V gene lookup returns CDR1 SGDLS and CDR2 YYNGEE. Here the CDR3 reads CASSAERQGRTDTQYF. The CDR3 DNA sequence: TGTGCCAGCAGCGCAGAACGACAGGGACGCACAGATACGCAGTATTTT.

DNA of the CDR3: TGTGCCAGCAGTGAATGGACCGCCGGGACAGGCGAGGTGGAGCAGTACTTC. Protein product: CASSEWTAGTGEVEQYF. The chain combines TRBV25-1 with TRBJ2-7; 8 positions match TRBD1. V was clipped by 1 base and J by 7 bases; unmatched bases: 15. Germline CDR1 is MGHDK and CDR2 is SYGVNS. The CDR3 runs 17 residues.

The V gene is TRBV13, the J gene TRBJ2-5, with 8 positions matching TRBD1. Germline V lookup: CDR1 PRHDT, CDR2 FYEKMQ (reference sequence). This CDR3 is built from 17 residues. Unmatched junction bases numbered 13, after V lost 2 bases and J lost 5 bases. The CDR3 here is CASSLRGQGAGRETQYF. The CDR3 coding sequence is TGTGCCAGCAGCTTACGCGGCCAGGGGGCTGGTAGGGAGACCCAGTACTTC.

The chain combines TRBV29-1 with TRBJ2-3; D not certain. V lost 4 bases and J 2 bases, leaving 4 bases between the germline ends. This CDR3 comprises 11 residues. The V gene's germline CDR1 is SQVTM and CDR2 ANQGSEA. This CDR3 is CSVVYTDTQYF. The DNA of the CDR3 is TGCAGCGTTGTCTACACAGATACGCAGTATTTT.

The rearrangement joins TRBV6-6 to TRBJ2-1; 8 bases fit TRBD2. The length of the CDR3 is 15 residues. The V segment lost 2 bases and the J segment 9 bases; nucleotides outside the gene matches: 9. Looked up from germline, CDR1 is MNHNY and CDR2 is SVGAGI (reference sequence). The DNA for the CDR3 is TGTGCCAGCAGTTACGCGGGAGGCCCCTTAGGTGAGCAGTTCTTC. Translating it yields CASSYAGGPLGEQFF.

The V call is TRBV7-6, the J call TRBJ2-7; D unclear. The germline CDR1 and CDR2 sequences are SGHVS and FNYEAQ. This CDR3 is 11 amino acids long. V was cut by 4 bases and J by 4 bases, with 5 bases left in between. This CDR3 reads CASSSTYEQYF. In nucleotides, the CDR3 is TGTGCCAGCAGCTCCACTTACGAGCAGTACTTC.

This chain connects TRBV5-6 to TRBJ1-1; 7 nucleotides line up with TRBD1. The V and J ends lost 4 bases and 3 bases, in that order; junction bases with no gene match: 9. This CDR3 contains 15 residues. Germline V gene data show CDR1 as SGHDT and CDR2 as YYEEEE. CDR3 amino acids: CASSLGDRTYTEAFF. The CDR3 coding sequence is TGTGCCAGCAGCCTTGGGGACAGAACCTACACTGAAGCTTTCTTT.

This clone was recorded a few times. The chain employs TRBV18 and TRBJ2-1, with 8 positions matching TRBD2. This CDR3 region has 14 residues. Germline-derived CDR1 and CDR2 are KGHSH and LQKENI. V gave up 3 bases and J gave up 7 bases; unmatched junction bases: 5. The CDR3 nucleotides read TGTGCCAGCTCACCCAAGCGGGAGTTTAATGAGCAGTTCTTC. Amino acids: CASSPKREFNEQFF.

This clone was seen only once. The V and J genes are TRBV6-5 and TRBJ2-1; D not resolved. The V gene lost 0 bases and the J gene lost 14 bases, with 23 bases spanning the gap. Germline values: CDR1 MNHEY, CDR2 SVGAGI. The CDR3 is 16 residues long. The CDR3 bases are TGTGCCAGCAGTTACTCGAGCCCTACCCTCACTAACCCTGAGTTCTTC. The encoded protein is CASSYSSPTLTNPEFF.

The sample holds a few counts of this clone. The chain combines TRBV11-2 with TRBJ1-1; no reliable D call. CDR3 length: 15 amino acids. Germline-derived CDR1 and CDR2 are SGHAT and FQNNGV. V was shortened by 5 bases and J by 3 bases, with 16 bases between the two germline ends. The CDR3 DNA reads TGTGCCAGCAGCCTGCAGCGGGGTACGGACACTGAAGCTTTCTTT. It codes for CASSLQRGTDTEAFF.

V is TRBV23-1 and J is TRBJ2-7; TRBD1 agrees at 10 bases. TRBV23-1 is sorted into the ORF group, with uncertain function. The V segment lost 2 bases and the J segment 6 bases; nucleotides outside the gene matches: 16. The length of the CDR3 is 18 residues. The CDR3 protein is CASSQTGTGVPFPPEQYF. The CDR3 DNA sequence: TGCGCCAGCAGTCAAACCGGGACAGGGGTACCTTTCCCACCCGAGCAGTACTTC.

The rearrangement uses TRBV21-1 and TRBJ2-4; the table's D call, TRBD1, has no DNA check behind it. TRBV21-1 is recorded as a pseudogene. This CDR3 has 15 residues. CDR3 region: CASSRTGGPKNIQYF. The CDR3 DNA reads TGTGCCAGCAGTAGGACAGGGGGCCCTAAGAACATTCAGTACTTC.

The chain carries TRBV6-2 or TRBV6-3 and TRBJ2-1; perhaps TRBD2 as D (5 bases). The ends were cut back, 2 bases at V and 7 bases at J, with 9 bases in the middle. From germline, CDR1 is MNHEY and CDR2 SVGEGT. This CDR3 spans 13 amino acids. The CDR3 reads CASSYPQRNEQFF. The CDR3 DNA sequence: TGTGCCAGCAGTTACCCTCAGCGGAATGAGCAGTTCTTC.